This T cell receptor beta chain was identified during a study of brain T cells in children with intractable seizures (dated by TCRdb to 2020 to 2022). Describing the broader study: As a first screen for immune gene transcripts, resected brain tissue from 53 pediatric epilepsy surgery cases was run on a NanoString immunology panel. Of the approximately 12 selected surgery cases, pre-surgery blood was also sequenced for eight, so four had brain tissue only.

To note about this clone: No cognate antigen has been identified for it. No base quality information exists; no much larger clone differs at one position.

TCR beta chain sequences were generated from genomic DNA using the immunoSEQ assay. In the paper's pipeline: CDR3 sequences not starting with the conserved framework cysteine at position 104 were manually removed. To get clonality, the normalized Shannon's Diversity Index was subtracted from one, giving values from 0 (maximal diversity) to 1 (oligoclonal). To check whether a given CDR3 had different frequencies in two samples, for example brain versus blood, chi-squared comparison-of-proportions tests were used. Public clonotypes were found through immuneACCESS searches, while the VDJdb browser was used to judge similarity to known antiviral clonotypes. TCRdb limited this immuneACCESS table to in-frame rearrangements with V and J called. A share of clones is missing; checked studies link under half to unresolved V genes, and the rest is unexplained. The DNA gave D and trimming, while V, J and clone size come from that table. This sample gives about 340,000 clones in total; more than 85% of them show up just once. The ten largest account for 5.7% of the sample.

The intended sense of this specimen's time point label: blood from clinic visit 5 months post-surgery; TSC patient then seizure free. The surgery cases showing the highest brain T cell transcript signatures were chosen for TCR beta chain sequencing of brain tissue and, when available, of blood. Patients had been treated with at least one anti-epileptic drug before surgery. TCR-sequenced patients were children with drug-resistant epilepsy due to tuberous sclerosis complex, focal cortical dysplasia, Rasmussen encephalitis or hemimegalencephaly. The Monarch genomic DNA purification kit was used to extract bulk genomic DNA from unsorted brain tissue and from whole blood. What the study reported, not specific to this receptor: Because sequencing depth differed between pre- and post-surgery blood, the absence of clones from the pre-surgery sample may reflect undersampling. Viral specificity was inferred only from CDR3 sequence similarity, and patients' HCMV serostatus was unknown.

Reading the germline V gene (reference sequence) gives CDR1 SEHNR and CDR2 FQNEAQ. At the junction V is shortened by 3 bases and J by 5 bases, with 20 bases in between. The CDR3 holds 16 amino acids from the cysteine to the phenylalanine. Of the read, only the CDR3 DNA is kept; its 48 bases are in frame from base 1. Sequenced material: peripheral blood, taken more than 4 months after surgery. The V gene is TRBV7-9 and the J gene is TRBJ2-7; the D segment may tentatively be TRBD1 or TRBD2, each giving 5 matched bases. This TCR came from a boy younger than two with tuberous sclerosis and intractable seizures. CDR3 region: CASSFSRAPGRDEQYF. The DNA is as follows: TGTGCCAGCAGCTTTTCTCGAGCGCCAGGGCGGGACGAGCAGTACTTC.